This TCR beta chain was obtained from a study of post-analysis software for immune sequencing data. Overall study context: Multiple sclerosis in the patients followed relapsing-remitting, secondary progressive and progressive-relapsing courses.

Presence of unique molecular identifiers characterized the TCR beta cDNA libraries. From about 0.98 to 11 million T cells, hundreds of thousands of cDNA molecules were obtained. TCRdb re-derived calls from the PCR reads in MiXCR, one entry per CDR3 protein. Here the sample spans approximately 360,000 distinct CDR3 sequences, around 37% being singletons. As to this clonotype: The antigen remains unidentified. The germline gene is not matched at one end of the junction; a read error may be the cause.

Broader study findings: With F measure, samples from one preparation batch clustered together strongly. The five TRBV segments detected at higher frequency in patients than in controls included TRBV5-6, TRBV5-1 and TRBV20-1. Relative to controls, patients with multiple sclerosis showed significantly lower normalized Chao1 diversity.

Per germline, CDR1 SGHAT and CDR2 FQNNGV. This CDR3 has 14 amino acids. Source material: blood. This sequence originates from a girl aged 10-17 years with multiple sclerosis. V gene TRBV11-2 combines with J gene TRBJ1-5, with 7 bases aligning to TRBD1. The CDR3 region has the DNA TGTGCCGGCAGCTTCCACAGGGGCGGGCAGCCCCAGCATTTT. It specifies CAGSFHRGGQPQHF.